Listed here are 26 T cell receptor beta chains from one sample, sequenced in a study of blood T cells in healthy people across ages. A sample-barcoded 5' primer and a J-beta primer mix were used in a second PCR of about 7 to 11 cycles. MiXCR, applied by TCRdb to the 5' RACE reads, yields one record per CDR3 protein. The table has 1.5 million to 2 million distinct CDR3 sequences, around 48% seen once. The sample taken for sequencing was blood. These TCRs come from a woman between 40 and 50 years old in good health.

This clonotype was counted a few times. J is TRBJ2-7 and V is TRBV28; D might be TRBD1 or TRBD2, each matching 5 bases. The CDR3 is 14 amino acids. V lost 3 bases and J 5 bases, leaving 14 bases between the germline ends. Germline lookup yields CDR1 MDHEN and CDR2 SYDVKM. DNA of the CDR3: TGTGCCAGCAGTTTGGGGGTAGAACGGAACGAGCAGTACTTC. This codes for CASSLGVERNEQYF.

This clonotype appeared once. J is TRBJ2-5 and V is TRBV29-1, with D hard to call. The CDR3 runs to 13 residues. Trimming stripped 7 bases from V and 11 bases from J, with 23 bases between. The V gene's germline CDR1 is SQVTM and CDR2 ANQGSEA. This chain's CDR3 is CSAPSYSYNEQYF. The CDR3 DNA follows: TGCAGCGCCCCCTCTTACTCCTACAATGAGCAGTACTTC. Together with reference TRBV29-1 and TRBJ2-5, the CDR3 gives the full variable domain: SAVISQKPSRDICQRGTSLTIQCQVDSQVTMMFWYRQQPGQSLTLIATANQGSEATYESGFVIDKFPISRPNLTFSTLTVSNMSPEDSSIYLCSAPSYSYNEQYFGPGTRLLVL.

V gene TRBV27 combines with J gene TRBJ2-7; D is perhaps TRBD2 (5 bases). The CDR3 extends over 15 amino acids. CDR1 is MNHEY, CDR2 SMNVEV, per germline (reference sequence). V lost 4 bases, J lost 6 bases, and 19 bases lay in between. CDR3 protein: CASSSPGVRKGEQYF. The CDR3 bases are TGTGCCAGCAGTTCACCCGGGGTTAGGAAGGGCGAGCAGTACTTC.

The chain joins TRBV29-1 to TRBJ1-2; 8 nucleotides match TRBD1. V lost 4 bases and J lost 4; bases outside the gene matches: 8. The CDR3 contains 14 residues. Per germline, CDR1 SQVTM and CDR2 ANQGSEA. The CDR3 nucleotides are TGCAGCGTTGGAGGGGGACAGGTGATCTATGGCTACACCTTC. It specifies CSVGGGQVIYGYTF.

The chain employs TRBV5-6 and TRBJ2-7; no definite D call. Trimming cost V 0 bases and J 10 bases, with 14 bases left between them. The length of the CDR3 is 13 residues. CDR1 is SGHDT, CDR2 YYEEEE, per germline. The chain's CDR3 is CASSLGQLPIQYF. The DNA of the CDR3 is TGTGCCAGCAGCTTGGGTCAGTTGCCGATCCAGTACTTC.

This rearrangement joins TRBV12-3 or TRBV12-4 to TRBJ2-1; weak D call: TRBD1 (6 bases). This CDR3 contains 13 residues. V lost 6 bases, J lost 10 bases, and 16 bases lay in between. DNA for the CDR3: TGTGCCAGCAGGCGAAACTACAGGGACGAGCAGTTCTTC. Translation gives CASRRNYRDEQFF.

The chain is built from TRBV6-5 and TRBJ2-7; tentative D call: TRBD2 (6 bases). Looked up from germline, CDR1 is MNHEY and CDR2 is SVGAGI. The CDR3 spans 16 residues. Trimming shortened V by 0 bases and J by 0 bases, and 12 bases separated the two germline ends. For the CDR3, the DNA is TGTGCCAGCAGTTACTCGAGAGGGACTGTCTCCTACGAGCAGTACTTC. This translates into CASSYSRGTVSYEQYF.

This chain uses TRBV24-1 with TRBJ2-7, with a possible D match to TRBD2 (5 bases). The last part of the DNA fits TRBJ2-5 better; the J call may be wrong. CDR1 KGHDR and CDR2 SFDVKD come from the germline V gene. The CDR3 has 15 residues. The CDR3 DNA sequence: TGTGCCACCAGTGATCCCCGACCGGAGGAGGAGACCCAGTACTTC. Its translation is CATSDPRPEEETQYF.

The chain recombines TRBV10-3 with TRBJ2-3; 13 bases map to TRBD2. This CDR3 is 15 amino acids long. From germline, CDR1 is ENHRY and CDR2 SYGVKD. Trimming took 6 bases from V and 4 from J; bases not matched to a gene: 4. CDR3 region: CAIRTSGGPSDTQYF. The CDR3 coding sequence is TGTGCCATCAGGACTAGCGGGGGGCCATCAGATACGCAGTATTTT.

The chain joins TRBV11-2 to TRBJ2-5, with TRBD2 as a possible D gene (6 bases). Germline assignment: CDR1 SGHAT and CDR2 FQNNGV. Trimming cost V 5 bases and J 5 bases, with 18 bases left between them. The CDR3 covers 15 residues. The CDR3 DNA reads TGTGCCAGCAGCCCACCCTCGGGGGTCCGGGAGACCCAGTACTTC. Amino acid sequence: CASSPPSGVRETQYF.

In its sample, this clonotype was seen a few times. This chain joins TRBV7-2 and TRBJ1-2, with a tentative D call TRBD1 (6 bases). CDR3 length: 14 residues. Germline CDR1 SGHTA, CDR2 FQGNSA. V gave up 6 bases and J gave up 2 bases, with 13 bases separating them. The CDR3 DNA is TGTGCCAGCAGTTTTACAGGGTTGAACTATGGCTACACCTTC. Translation: CASSFTGLNYGYTF. The complete variable domain, with remaining parts taken from reference TRBV7-2 and TRBJ1-2, reads GAGVSQSPSNKVTEKGKDVELRCDPISGHTALYWYRQSLGQGLEFLIYFQGNSAPDKSGLPSDRFSAERTGGSVSTLTIQRTQQEDSAVYLCASSFTGLNYGYTFGSGTRLTVV.

The rearrangement joins TRBV27 to TRBJ2-3; D uncertain. Trimming took 6 bases from V and 0 from J, leaving 16 bases between them. Germline V gene data show CDR1 as MNHEY and CDR2 as SMNVEV (reference sequence). The CDR3 contains 16 residues. CDR3 residues: CASRGSTTYSTDTQYF. CDR3 nucleotide sequence: TGTGCCAGCAGAGGTAGCACAACATATAGCACAGATACGCAGTATTTT.

This clonotype was detected a few times. Written as DNA, the CDR3 is TGTGCCAGCAGCTTCGTCGGCCGCTCTGGGGCCAACGTCCTGACTTTC. Its translation is CASSFVGRSGANVLTF. The chain carries TRBV5-6 and TRBJ2-6; no clear D gene. V was shortened by 2 bases and J by 0 bases, with 9 bases between the two germline ends. This CDR3 has 16 amino acids. Looked up from germline, CDR1 is SGHDT and CDR2 is YYEEEE.

The chain carries TRBV28 and TRBJ2-1; the D call may be TRBD1 or TRBD2 (5 bases each). The CDR3 runs 15 residues. Trimming removed 0 bases from V and 4 bases from J, with 10 bases in between. Germline CDR1 is MDHEN and CDR2 is SYDVKM. CDR3 residues: CASSLWGTLYNEQFF. CDR3 nucleotide sequence: TGTGCCAGCAGTTTATGGGGGACCCTTTACAATGAGCAGTTCTTC.

The rearrangement links TRBV6-1 to TRBJ1-5; D not certain. Germline values: CDR1 MNHNS, CDR2 SASEGT. Trimming shortened V by 4 bases and J by 0 bases, and 16 bases separated the two germline ends. This CDR3 contains 17 residues. The CDR3: CASSAARSGYSNQPQHF. CDR3 bases: TGTGCCAGCAGTGCTGCTCGTTCGGGATATAGCAATCAGCCCCAGCATTTT.

This clonotype came up a few times. V is TRBV20-1 and J is TRBJ1-5, with a possible D match to TRBD1 (6 bases). This CDR3 has 15 amino acids. The V end was cut by 0 bases, the J end by 5 bases, with 14 bases between. Per the germline V gene, CDR1 is DFQATT and CDR2 is SNEGSKA (reference sequence). The CDR3 region is CSAREGANRYQPQHF. CDR3 nucleotides: TGCAGTGCTAGAGAGGGGGCGAACCGCTATCAGCCCCAGCATTTT.

V and J are TRBV4-2 and TRBJ1-2, with D unresolved. Germline CDR1 and CDR2: LGHNA and YNFKEQ. Trimming left V 0 bases short and J 4 bases short, with 9 bases between. The CDR3 is 14 residues long. The CDR3, as DNA: TGTGCCAGCAGCCAAGAACTGGAGGGCTATGGCTACACCTTC. It is translated as CASSQELEGYGYTF.

This clonotype came up a few times. The chain is built from TRBV27 and TRBJ2-1, with 9 bases lining up with TRBD1. Trimming took 6 bases from V and 5 from J; bases not matched to a gene: 8. Germline CDR1 and CDR2: MNHEY and SMNVEV (reference sequence). The CDR3 covers 15 residues. The chain's CDR3 is CASSTHWTGDNEQFF. CDR3 DNA sequence: TGTGCCAGCAGCACCCACTGGACAGGGGACAATGAGCAGTTCTTC.

Regarding this clonotype: A much more abundant neighbour one base away suggests this may be a read error. The CDR3 sequence: CASKYEQYF. The CDR3 DNA is TGTGCCAGCAAGTACGAGCAGTACTTC. V is TRBV6-5 and J is TRBJ2-7; D uncertain. Germline V gene data show CDR1 as MNHEY and CDR2 as SVGAGI. V lost 7 bases and J lost 4, with 2 bases in between. The CDR3 consists of 9 residues.

This clonotype was seen a few times. The V gene is TRBV9, the J gene TRBJ1-2, with D unclear. Trimming shortened V by 2 bases and J by 4 bases, and 9 bases separated the two germline ends. The CDR3 extends over 13 amino acids. The germline V gene encodes CDR1 SGDLS and CDR2 YYNGEE. The CDR3 bases are TGTGCCAGCAGCGTTGCCAGGTCCTATGGCTACACCTTC. Translating gives CASSVARSYGYTF.

This chain uses TRBV4-2 with TRBJ2-3; D call uncertain. Germline-derived CDR1 and CDR2 are LGHNA and YNFKEQ. The length of the CDR3 is 15 residues. Deletions cut 1 base from V and 3 bases from J, with 11 bases between. The CDR3 region is CASSQGPLGTDTQYF. The CDR3 DNA follows: TGTGCCAGCAGCCAAGGACCTTTAGGGACAGATACGCAGTATTTT.

This clonotype has a handful of counts. The chain is built from TRBV12-3 or TRBV12-4 and TRBJ2-7; 7 bases are shared with TRBD2. The CDR3 runs 14 residues. The junction had 8 bases not matched to a gene; V was cut back by 7 bases and J by 2 bases. CDR3: CASNRAGTAYEQYF. The CDR3 DNA reads TGTGCCAGCAATCGAGCGGGGACCGCCTACGAGCAGTACTTC.

The chain is built from TRBV9 and TRBJ2-3; 10 bases map to TRBD1. V shed 2 bases and J 5 bases; nucleotides not matched to a gene: 8. The germline V gene has CDR1 SGDLS and CDR2 YYNGEE. CDR3 length: 16 residues. The CDR3 protein is CASSVTGTGVEDTQYF. The CDR3 nucleotides read TGTGCCAGCAGCGTGACCGGGACAGGGGTTGAAGATACGCAGTATTTT.

CDR3 DNA sequence: TGTGCCAGCAGCGTAGGGGGGGGACAGTCCCAAGAGACCCAGTACTTC. It codes for CASSVGGGQSQETQYF. The chain joins TRBV9 to TRBJ2-5; D is perhaps TRBD1 or TRBD2 (7 bases each). The CDR3 contains 16 residues. Germline-derived CDR1 and CDR2 are SGDLS and YYNGEE. Between the trimmed V and J ends, which lost 0 bases and 1 base, there was a span of 13 bases.

This clonotype was detected only a few times. The chain uses TRBV12-3 or TRBV12-4 and TRBJ2-7; D uncertain. This CDR3 is built from 12 residues. The V gene lost 3 bases and the J gene lost 7 bases, with 10 bases spanning the gap. The CDR3 DNA reads as TGTGCCAGCAGTTTTTCCCTTGGGGAGCAGTACTTC. Protein product: CASSFSLGEQYF.

The chain links TRBV20-1 to TRBJ2-3, with D perhaps TRBD1 or TRBD2 (5 bases each). The CDR3 is 15 residues long. Between the trimmed V and J ends, which lost 0 bases and 0 bases, there was a span of 10 bases. From germline, CDR1 is DFQATT and CDR2 SNEGSKA (reference sequence). CDR3: CSARDGTGSTDTQYF. Written as DNA, the CDR3 is TGCAGTGCTAGAGATGGGACGGGAAGCACAGATACGCAGTATTTT.